Presented here are 29 T cell receptor beta chains from one specimen sequenced in a study of blood T cells in healthy people across ages. With a J-beta primer mix and a sample-barcoded 5' primer, a second PCR ran roughly 6 to 11 cycles. TCRdb reprocessed the 5' RACE reads via MiXCR and lists one record per CDR3 protein. The table lists over 1,300,000 distinct CDR3 sequences, approximately 59% of them singletons. The sequenced material came from blood. The receptors shown here come from a man between 18 and 35 years old in good health.

This chain connects TRBV7-9 to TRBJ1-1; D remains ambiguous. Germline loops: CDR1 SEHNR, CDR2 FQNEAQ (reference sequence). This CDR3 region has 18 residues. V lost 2 bases to trimming and J lost 4 bases, with 23 bases between them. DNA for the CDR3: TGTGCCAGCAGCTTATCCGACCGGGGAAGCGCAAGTGGCACTGAAGCTTTCTTT. Encoded protein: CASSLSDRGSASGTEAFF.

The CDR3 protein is CASSLREAGINNEQFF. CDR3 nucleotides: TGTGCCAGCAGTTTAAGGGAGGCAGGCATCAACAATGAGCAGTTCTTC. The V gene is TRBV28, the J gene TRBJ2-1; the D gene is possibly TRBD2 (6 bases). V shed 2 bases and J shed 5 bases, with 16 bases lying between them. CDR3 size: 16 residues. Looked up from germline, CDR1 is MDHEN and CDR2 is SYDVKM.

In its sample, this clonotype was seen a few times. The J gene is TRBJ1-2, the V gene TRBV5-1; D gene ambiguous. Germline V gene sequence: CDR1 SGHRS, CDR2 YFSETQ. The CDR3 spans 18 residues. Trimming took 3 bases from V and 0 from J, leaving 21 bases between them. The CDR3 region is CASSYEVIPAVTNYGYTF. For the CDR3, the DNA is TGCGCCAGCAGCTATGAGGTGATACCGGCGGTGACTAACTATGGCTACACCTTC.

The chain uses TRBV6-5 and TRBJ2-6; no firm D call. V gave up 8 bases and J gave up 3 bases, with 11 bases separating them. The CDR3 contains 14 residues. Germline V gene data show CDR1 as MNHEY and CDR2 as SVGAGI. The CDR3 is CASGHSGGANVLTF. The CDR3 DNA sequence: TGTGCCAGCGGCCATTCTGGTGGGGCCAACGTCCTGACTTTC.

The chain combines TRBV12-3 or TRBV12-4 with TRBJ2-7; D unclear. The J call may be mistaken, given a closer DNA end match to TRBJ2-1. CDR3 size: 12 residues. DNA for the CDR3: TGTGCCAGCAGTTTCCACCGCCATGAGCAGTTCTTC. It codes for CASSFHRHEQFF.

The chain joins TRBV28 to TRBJ2-7; 7 bases are a match to TRBD1. CDR1 is MDHEN and CDR2 is SYDVKM in the germline V gene. CDR3 length: 14 residues. The V segment lost 4 bases and the J segment 3 bases; nucleotides outside the gene matches: 6. For the CDR3, the DNA is TGTGCCAGCAGTTCGACAGGGAGCTACTACGAGCAGTACTTC. This translates into CASSSTGSYYEQYF.

This clonotype has more than one count but fewer than ten. The V and J genes are TRBV6-5 and TRBJ1-2; 8 bases map to TRBD1. The ends lost 6 bases at V and 5 bases at J; junction bases unmatched: 8. CDR3 length: 14 amino acids. Germline loops: CDR1 MNHEY, CDR2 SVGAGI. CDR3 coding DNA: TGTGCCAGCAGCCGGACAGGGAGGGATTATGGCTACACCTTC. It translates to CASSRTGRDYGYTF.

The V gene is TRBV27, the J gene TRBJ2-1, with TRBD2 matching 8 bases. Trimming at V came to 2 bases and at J to 2 bases, leaving 5 bases not matched to a gene. The CDR3 has 16 amino acids. CDR1 MNHEY and CDR2 SMNVEV come from the germline V gene (reference sequence). CDR3 nucleotide sequence: TGTGCCAGCAGTTTACGGGAGGGACACCCCTACAATGAGCAGTTCTTC. Its translation: CASSLREGHPYNEQFF.

The CDR3 here is CSARGLSGKTQYF. CDR3 bases: TGCAGTGCGAGGGGACTTTCGGGCAAGACCCAGTACTTC. This chain links TRBV20-1 with TRBJ2-4; tentative D call: TRBD2 (6 bases). The closer fit of TRBJ2-5 to the DNA end suggests the J call may be wrong. Germline V gene data show CDR1 as DFQATT and CDR2 as SNEGSKA (reference sequence). This CDR3 contains 13 residues.

The chain couples TRBV12-3 or TRBV12-4 to TRBJ1-6; D ambiguous. V lost 1 base and J lost 7, with 5 bases in between. The CDR3 covers 13 residues. The chain's CDR3 is CASSLGSNSPLHF. The CDR3 DNA is TGTGCCAGCAGTTTAGGCAGCAATTCACCCCTCCACTTT.

The chain joins TRBV4-2 to TRBJ2-5, with D uncertain. V lost 1 base and J lost 4, with 16 bases in between. Germline V lookup: CDR1 LGHNA, CDR2 YNFKEQ. There are 16 residues in the CDR3. The CDR3 sequence is CASSQVSGQGGETQYF. CDR3 bases: TGTGCCAGCAGCCAAGTGAGTGGGCAAGGCGGAGAGACCCAGTACTTC.

V gene TRBV4-2 combines with J gene TRBJ2-2; 13 bases match TRBD2. V dropped 5 bases and J dropped 7; count of bases not matched to a gene: 7. The CDR3 spans 16 residues. Germline V gene lookup returns CDR1 LGHNA and CDR2 YNFKEQ. Written as DNA, the CDR3 is TGTGCCAGCAGCAAACTAGCGGGAGGGCCGGACGGGGAGCTGTTTTTT. Its translation is CASSKLAGGPDGELFF.

The genes are TRBV20-1 and TRBJ2-4; 7 bases are a match to TRBD1. Germline CDR1 DFQATT, CDR2 SNEGSKA (reference sequence). CDR3 length: 13 amino acids. Germline trimming cut 5 bases from V and 8 bases from J; bases unmatched to any gene: 9. The DNA of the CDR3 is TGCAGTGCTCGGAAGGACAGGTGGGACATTCAGTACTTC. Encoded protein: CSARKDRWDIQYF.

V and J are TRBV4-1 and TRBJ1-4; unclear D gene. The CDR3 loop spans 14 amino acids. V lost 4 bases and J 4 bases, leaving 10 bases between the germline ends. Germline-derived CDR1 and CDR2 are MGHRA and YSYEKL. CDR3 sequence reads: CASSRQVFNEKLFF. The CDR3 DNA follows: TGCGCCAGCAGCCGACAAGTGTTTAATGAAAAACTGTTTTTT.

This clonotype was counted between two and nine times. The V call is TRBV11-1, the J call TRBJ2-4; TRBD2 matches 7 bases. The DNA end favors TRBJ2-7, so the J call may be wrong. The germline V gene encodes CDR1 SGHAT and CDR2 FQDESV (reference sequence). The CDR3 length is 16 residues. CDR3 loop: CASSLPRGGASYEQYF. The CDR3 bases are TGTGCCAGCAGCTTACCCCGCGGGGGTGCGTCCTACGAGCAGTACTTC.

This clonotype was seen only a few times. This sequence joins TRBV12-3 or TRBV12-4 and TRBJ2-3; TRBD1 matches at 7 bases. Unmatched junction bases numbered 10, after V lost 6 bases and J lost 1 base. The CDR3 consists of 16 residues. The CDR3 sequence: CASSLQGEKGTDTQYF. Here the CDR3 DNA reads TGTGCCAGCAGCCTGCAGGGGGAGAAGGGCACAGATACGCAGTATTTT.

The V gene is TRBV20-1, the J gene TRBJ2-7, with D possibly TRBD2 on 5 matching bases. Deletions cut 3 bases from V and 7 bases from J, with 22 bases between. Germline V gene lookup returns CDR1 DFQATT and CDR2 SNEGSKA (reference sequence). This CDR3 is 15 amino acids long. CDR3 loop: CSASLDEGPYNEQYF. In DNA, the CDR3 is TGCAGTGCTAGTCTGGATGAGGGTCCCTACAATGAGCAGTACTTC.

CDR3 loop: CASSSLQFGANTGELFF. CDR3 DNA sequence: TGTGCCAGCAGTTCCCTCCAGTTTGGCGCGAACACCGGGGAGCTGTTTTTT. The rearrangement uses TRBV27 and TRBJ2-2; D gene ambiguous. The V end was cut by 4 bases, the J end by 0 bases, with 15 bases between. The germline gives CDR1 MNHEY, CDR2 SMNVEV (reference sequence). The CDR3 consists of 17 residues.

This clonotype was counted between two and nine times. The chain has TRBV20-1 and TRBJ1-2, with TRBD1 as a possible D gene (5 bases). From germline, CDR1 is DFQATT and CDR2 SNEGSKA (reference sequence). The CDR3 has 15 amino acids. V was trimmed by 0 bases and J by 0 bases, leaving 11 bases between them. The DNA for the CDR3 is TGCAGTGCTAGAGACCCGGACAAAGCTAACTATGGCTACACCTTC. It is translated as CSARDPDKANYGYTF.

The V gene is TRBV20-1, the J gene TRBJ2-5, with D perhaps matching TRBD1 (5 bases). This CDR3 has 13 amino acids. Germline lookup yields CDR1 DFQATT and CDR2 SNEGSKA (reference sequence). Trimming took 6 bases from V and 2 from J, leaving 13 bases between them. This chain's CDR3 is CSASWAGQETQYF. The CDR3 DNA sequence: TGCAGTGCCAGTTGGGCAGGGCAAGAGACCCAGTACTTC.

The chain has TRBV11-2 and TRBJ2-7, with 7 positions matching TRBD1. Matching the DNA end better, TRBJ2-5 makes the J call doubtful. Germline CDR1 and CDR2: SGHAT and FQNNGV. The CDR3 covers 15 residues. The CDR3 DNA reads TGTGCCAGCAGCTTATCGGTAGGGGGCGGGGAGACCCAGTACTTC. Its translation: CASSLSVGGGETQYF.

This chain connects TRBV6-1 to TRBJ1-5, with TRBD1 as a possible D gene (6 bases). The V gene lost 7 bases and the J gene lost 4 bases, with 11 bases spanning the gap. The CDR3 spans 13 residues. Germline CDR1 MNHNS, CDR2 SASEGT. This chain's CDR3 is CASTEGGNQPQHF. As DNA, the CDR3 is TGTGCCAGCACCGAAGGGGGAAATCAGCCCCAGCATTTT.

This clonotype was observed once. The rearrangement links TRBV6-2 or TRBV6-3 to TRBJ2-5; the D is unclear. Trimming took 2 bases from V and 0 from J, leaving 13 bases between them. The germline V gene has CDR1 MNHEY and CDR2 SVGEGT. This CDR3 is 16 amino acids long. The CDR3 is CASSYPSEANQETQYF. The CDR3 coding sequence is TGTGCCAGCAGTTACCCCTCCGAAGCGAACCAAGAGACCCAGTACTTC.

This clonotype has just a few counts. J is TRBJ2-1 and V is TRBV29-1, with D possibly being TRBD1 or TRBD2 (5 bases each). From germline, CDR1 is SQVTM and CDR2 ANQGSEA. CDR3 length equals 12 residues. The germline V and J ends were trimmed by 1 base and 14 bases, with 15 bases remaining between them. In DNA form, the CDR3 reads TGCAGCGTTGAAGTTTGGGACGGGCGAAAGTTCTTC. It is translated as CSVEVWDGRKFF.

The chain employs TRBV20-1 and TRBJ2-7, with 9 bases identical to TRBD1. The germline CDR1 and CDR2 sequences are DFQATT and SNEGSKA (reference sequence). Trimming took 1 base from V and 5 from J; bases not matched to a gene: 6. The CDR3 spans 14 residues. CDR3 nucleotides: TGCAGTGCTAGAGTAAGGGACAGGGCCGACGAGCAGTACTTC. Translation: CSARVRDRADEQYF.

The V gene is TRBV3-1, the J gene TRBJ1-2; the D gene is possibly TRBD1 (5 bases). The CDR3 length is 12 residues. Trimming stripped 4 bases from V and 8 bases from J, with 11 bases between. Germline CDR1 reads LGHDT; CDR2 reads YNNKEL (reference sequence). CDR3 protein: CASSPQGSGYTF. The CDR3 coding sequence is TGTGCCAGCAGCCCCCAGGGATCCGGCTACACCTTC.

The rearrangement uses TRBV27 and TRBJ2-7, with 10 positions matching TRBD2. The CDR3 covers 16 residues. The germline CDR1 and CDR2 sequences are MNHEY and SMNVEV (reference sequence). With 3 bases clipped from V and 0 bases from J, the junction kept 5 bases outside the gene matches. The CDR3 loop reads CASSFASGGFSYEQYF. The CDR3 nucleotides read TGTGCCAGCAGTTTTGCTAGCGGGGGATTCTCCTACGAGCAGTACTTC.

V and J are TRBV12-5 and TRBJ2-5, with 14 bases fitting TRBD2. The better agreement between TRBJ2-7 and the DNA end casts doubt on the J call. Germline CDR1 is LGHNT and CDR2 is FRNRAP. This CDR3 spans 16 amino acids. In nucleotides, the CDR3 is TGTGCTAGTGGGCCGGGACTAGCGGGAGTTTACTACGAGCAGTACTTC. It translates to CASGPGLAGVYYEQYF.

This chain connects TRBV11-2 to TRBJ2-1; 8 nucleotides agree with TRBD1. This CDR3 is 16 amino acids long. The germline V gene encodes CDR1 SGHAT and CDR2 FQNNGV. After removal of 3 bases from V and 3 bases from J, the junction contained 7 bases not matched to a gene. The chain's CDR3 is CASSFGQGLRYNEQFF. The CDR3 coding sequence is TGTGCCAGCAGCTTTGGACAGGGCCTTCGCTACAATGAGCAGTTCTTC.